This T cell receptor beta chain emerged from a study of T cell repertoires in cytomegalovirus infection. Study-level background: Indicated by public TCR beta signatures were CMV infection and matching HLA type.

Study-level findings and limits: Cumulative frequency (of public TCR beta family members) identified carriers of CMV plus the relevant HLA. In two of eight donors, the top clonotype was HLA-C-restricted CMV-specific.

TCRdb passed the reads through MiXCR, listing each CDR3 protein once. In the table there are approximately 630,000 distinct CDR3 sequences, less than 25% of which are singletons. The CDR3 extends over 16 amino acids. V was clipped by 5 bases and J by 2 bases; unmatched bases: 7. The germline V gene has CDR1 MDHEN and CDR2 SYDVKM. In its sample, this clonotype was seen a few times. Its antigen is currently unknown. The chain joins TRBV28 to TRBJ2-1, with 9 bases identical to TRBD1. The TCR sequence derives from a human donor in good health (CMV status not recorded). Some clones in this sample may be carry-over from other donors' samples. The sequencing sample was made of CD8+ T cells from PBMCs. CDR3 in amino acids: CASSSLRDRAYNEQFF. CDR3 in DNA: TGTGCCAGCAGTAGCCTCCGGGACAGGGCCTACAATGAGCAGTTCTTC.